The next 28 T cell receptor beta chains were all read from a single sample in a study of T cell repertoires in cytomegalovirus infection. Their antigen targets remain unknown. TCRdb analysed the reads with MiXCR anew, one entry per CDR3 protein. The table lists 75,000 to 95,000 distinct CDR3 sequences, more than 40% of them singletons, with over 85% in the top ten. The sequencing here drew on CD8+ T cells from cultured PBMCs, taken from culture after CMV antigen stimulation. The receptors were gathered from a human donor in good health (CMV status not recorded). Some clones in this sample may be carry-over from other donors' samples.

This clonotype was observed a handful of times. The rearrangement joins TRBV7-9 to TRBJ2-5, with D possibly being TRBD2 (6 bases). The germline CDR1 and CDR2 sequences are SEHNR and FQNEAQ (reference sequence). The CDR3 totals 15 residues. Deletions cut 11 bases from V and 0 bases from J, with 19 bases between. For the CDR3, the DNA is TGTGCCGCGGGGCAGGGAAACCCGTACCAAGAGACCCAGTACTTC. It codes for CAAGQGNPYQETQYF.

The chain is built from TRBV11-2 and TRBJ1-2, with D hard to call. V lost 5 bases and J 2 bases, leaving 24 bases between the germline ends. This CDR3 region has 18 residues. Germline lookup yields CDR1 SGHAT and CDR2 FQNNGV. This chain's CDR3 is CASSPPVWVGLRNYGYTF. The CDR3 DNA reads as TGTGCCAGCAGCCCCCCGGTTTGGGTTGGGCTGAGAAACTATGGCTACACCTTC.

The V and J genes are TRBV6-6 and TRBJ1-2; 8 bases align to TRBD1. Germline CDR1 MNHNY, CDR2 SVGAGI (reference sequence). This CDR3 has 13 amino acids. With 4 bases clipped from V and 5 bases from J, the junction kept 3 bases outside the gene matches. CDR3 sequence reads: CASSFQGAYGYTF. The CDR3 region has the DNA TGTGCCAGCAGTTTCCAGGGGGCGTATGGCTACACCTTC.

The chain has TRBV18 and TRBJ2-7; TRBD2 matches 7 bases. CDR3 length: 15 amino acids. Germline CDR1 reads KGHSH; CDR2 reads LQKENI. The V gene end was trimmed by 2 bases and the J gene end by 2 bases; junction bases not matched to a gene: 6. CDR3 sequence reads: CASSPSLAVTYEQYF. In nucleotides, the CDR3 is TGTGCCAGCTCACCAAGCCTAGCGGTTACCTACGAGCAGTACTTC. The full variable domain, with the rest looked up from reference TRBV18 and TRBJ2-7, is NAGVMQNPRHLVRRRGQEARLRCSPMKGHSHVYWYRQLPEEGLKFMVYLQKENIIDESGMPKERFSAEFPKEGPSILRIQQVVRGDSAAYFCASSPSLAVTYEQYFGPGTRLTVT.

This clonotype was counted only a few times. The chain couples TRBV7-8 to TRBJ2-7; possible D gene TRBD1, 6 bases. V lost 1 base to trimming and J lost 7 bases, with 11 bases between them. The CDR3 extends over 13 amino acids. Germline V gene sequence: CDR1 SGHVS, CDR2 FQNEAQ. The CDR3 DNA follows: TGTGCCAGCAGCTTAGGTACAGGGACAGAGCAGTACTTC. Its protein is CASSLGTGTEQYF.

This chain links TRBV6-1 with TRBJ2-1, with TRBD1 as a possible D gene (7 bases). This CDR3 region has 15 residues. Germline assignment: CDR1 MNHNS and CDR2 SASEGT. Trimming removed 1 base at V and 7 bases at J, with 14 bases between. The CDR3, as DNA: TGTGCCAGCAGTGAAGGGGCGGCAGGGGGGAATGAGCAGTTCTTC. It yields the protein CASSEGAAGGNEQFF.

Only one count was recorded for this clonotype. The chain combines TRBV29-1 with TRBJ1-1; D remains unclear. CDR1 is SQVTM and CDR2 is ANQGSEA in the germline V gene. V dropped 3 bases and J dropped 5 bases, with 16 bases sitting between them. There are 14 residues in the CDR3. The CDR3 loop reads CSVDRNGMGTEAFF. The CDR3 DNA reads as TGCAGCGTTGATCGGAACGGAATGGGAACTGAAGCTTTCTTT.

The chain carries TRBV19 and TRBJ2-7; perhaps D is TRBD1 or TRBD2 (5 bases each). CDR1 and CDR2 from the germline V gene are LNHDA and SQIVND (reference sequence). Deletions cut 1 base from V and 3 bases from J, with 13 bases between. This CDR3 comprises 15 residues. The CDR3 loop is CASSIGAGTGYEQYF. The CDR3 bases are TGTGCCAGTAGTATAGGTGCAGGGACCGGCTACGAGCAGTACTTC.

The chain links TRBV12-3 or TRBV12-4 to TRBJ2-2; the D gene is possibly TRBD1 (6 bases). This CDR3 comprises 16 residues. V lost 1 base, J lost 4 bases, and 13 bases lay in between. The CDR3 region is CASSLVTQGSTGELFF. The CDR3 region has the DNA TGTGCCAGCAGTTTAGTAACACAGGGTAGCACCGGGGAGCTGTTTTTT.

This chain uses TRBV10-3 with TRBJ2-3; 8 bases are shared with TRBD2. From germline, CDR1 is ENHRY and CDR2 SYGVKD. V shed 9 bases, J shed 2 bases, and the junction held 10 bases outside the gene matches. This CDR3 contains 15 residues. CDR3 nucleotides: TGTGCCATACGGAACGCGGGAGGCCCCACAGATACGCAGTATTTT. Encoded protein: CAIRNAGGPTDTQYF.

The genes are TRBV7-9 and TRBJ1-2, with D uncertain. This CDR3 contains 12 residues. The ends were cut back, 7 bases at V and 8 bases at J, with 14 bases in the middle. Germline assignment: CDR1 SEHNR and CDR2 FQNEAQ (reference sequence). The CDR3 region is CASTNPPQGYTF. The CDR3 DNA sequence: TGTGCCAGCACCAATCCCCCTCAGGGCTACACCTTC. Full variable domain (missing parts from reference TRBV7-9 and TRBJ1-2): DTGVSQNPRHKITKRGQNVTFRCDPISEHNRLYWYRQTLGQGPEFLTYFQNEAQLEKSRLLSDRFSAERPKGSFSTLEIQRTEQGDSAMYLCASTNPPQGYTFGSGTRLTVV.

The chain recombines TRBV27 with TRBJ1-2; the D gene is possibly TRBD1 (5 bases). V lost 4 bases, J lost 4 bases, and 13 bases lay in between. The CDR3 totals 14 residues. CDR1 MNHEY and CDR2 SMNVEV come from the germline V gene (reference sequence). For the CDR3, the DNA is TGTGCCAGCAGTTCCACGGGGGGGTCCTATGGCTACACCTTC. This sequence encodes CASSSTGGSYGYTF.

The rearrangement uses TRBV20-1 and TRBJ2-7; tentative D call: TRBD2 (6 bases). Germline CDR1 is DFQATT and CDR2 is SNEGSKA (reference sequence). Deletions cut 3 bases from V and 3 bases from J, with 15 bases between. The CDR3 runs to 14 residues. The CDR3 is CSARQGGDLYEQYF. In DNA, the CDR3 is TGCAGTGCTAGGCAAGGAGGGGACCTCTACGAGCAGTACTTC.

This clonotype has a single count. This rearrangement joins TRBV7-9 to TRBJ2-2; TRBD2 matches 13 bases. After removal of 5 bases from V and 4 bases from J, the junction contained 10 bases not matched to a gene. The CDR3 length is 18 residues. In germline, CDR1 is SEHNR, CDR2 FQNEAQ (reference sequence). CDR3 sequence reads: CASSLGLAGEGGTGELFF. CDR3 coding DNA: TGTGCCAGCAGCCTCGGACTAGCGGGAGAGGGAGGCACCGGGGAGCTGTTTTTT.

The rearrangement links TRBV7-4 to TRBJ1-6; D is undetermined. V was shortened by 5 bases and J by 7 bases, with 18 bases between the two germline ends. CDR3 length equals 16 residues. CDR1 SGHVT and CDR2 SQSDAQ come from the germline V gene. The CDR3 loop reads CASSTTRDGMNSPLHF. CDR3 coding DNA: TGTGCCAGCAGCACCACGAGGGATGGCATGAATTCACCCCTCCACTTT.

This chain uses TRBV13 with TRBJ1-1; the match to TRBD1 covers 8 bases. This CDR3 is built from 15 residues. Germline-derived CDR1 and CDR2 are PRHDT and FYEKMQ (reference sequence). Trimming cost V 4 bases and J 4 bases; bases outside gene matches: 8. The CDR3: CASSSRTGSSTEAFF. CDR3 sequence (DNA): TGTGCCAGCAGCTCACGGACAGGGAGTTCCACTGAAGCTTTCTTT.

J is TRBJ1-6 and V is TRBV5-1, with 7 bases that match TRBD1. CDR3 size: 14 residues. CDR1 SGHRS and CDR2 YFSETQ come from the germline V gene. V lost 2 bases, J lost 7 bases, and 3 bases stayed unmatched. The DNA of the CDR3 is TGCGCCAGCAGCTTAGAGGGGGCGAATTCACCCCTCCACTTT. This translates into CASSLEGANSPLHF.

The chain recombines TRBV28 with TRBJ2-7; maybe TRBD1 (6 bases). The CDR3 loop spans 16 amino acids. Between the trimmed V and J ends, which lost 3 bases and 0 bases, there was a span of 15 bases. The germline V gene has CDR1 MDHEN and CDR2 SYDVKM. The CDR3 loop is CASSFRDIRSSYEQYF. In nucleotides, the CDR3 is TGTGCCAGCAGTTTTCGGGACATCCGGAGCTCCTACGAGCAGTACTTC.

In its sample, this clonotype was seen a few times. The CDR3 DNA follows: TGTGCCAGCAGTGTGACAGGGCTTGTGGATACGCAGTATTTT. As protein: CASSVTGLVDTQYF. The rearrangement links TRBV7-6 to TRBJ2-3; TRBD1 agrees at 7 bases. CDR1 is SGHVS and CDR2 is FNYEAQ in the germline V gene. The CDR3 totals 14 residues. V gave up 6 bases and J gave up 6 bases; unmatched junction bases: 9.

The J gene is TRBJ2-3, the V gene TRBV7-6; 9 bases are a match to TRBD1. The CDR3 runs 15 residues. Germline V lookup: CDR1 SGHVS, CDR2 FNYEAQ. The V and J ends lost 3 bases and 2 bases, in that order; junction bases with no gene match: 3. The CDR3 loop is CASSLGQGNTDTQYF. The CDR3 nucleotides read TGTGCCAGCAGCTTGGGACAGGGAAACACAGATACGCAGTATTTT.

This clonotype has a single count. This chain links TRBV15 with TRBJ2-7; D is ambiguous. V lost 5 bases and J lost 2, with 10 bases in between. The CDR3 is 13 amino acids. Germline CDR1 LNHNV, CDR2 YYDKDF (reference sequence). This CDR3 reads CATSESRAYEQYF. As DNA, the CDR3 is TGTGCCACCAGCGAGAGCCGAGCCTACGAGCAGTACTTC.

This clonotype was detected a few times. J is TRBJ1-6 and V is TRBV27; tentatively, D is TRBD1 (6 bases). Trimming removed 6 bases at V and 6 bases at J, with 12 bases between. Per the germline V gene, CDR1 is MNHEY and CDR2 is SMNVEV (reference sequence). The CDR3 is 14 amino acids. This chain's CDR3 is CASRGGRGNSPLHF. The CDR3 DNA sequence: TGTGCCAGCAGAGGTGGCAGGGGTAATTCACCCCTCCACTTT.

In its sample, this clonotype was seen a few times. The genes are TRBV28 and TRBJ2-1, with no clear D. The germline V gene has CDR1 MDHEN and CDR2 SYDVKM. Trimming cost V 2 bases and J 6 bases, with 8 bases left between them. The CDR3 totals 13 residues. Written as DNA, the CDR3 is TGTGCCAGCAGTTTAGGGCTCAGCAATGAGCAGTTCTTC. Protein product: CASSLGLSNEQFF. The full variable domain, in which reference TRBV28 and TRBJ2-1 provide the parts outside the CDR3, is DVKVTQSSRYLVKRTGEKVFLECVQDMDHENMFWYRQDPGLGLRLIYFSYDVKMKEKGDIPEGYSVSREKKERFSLILESASTNQTSMYLCASSLGLSNEQFFGPGTRLTVL.

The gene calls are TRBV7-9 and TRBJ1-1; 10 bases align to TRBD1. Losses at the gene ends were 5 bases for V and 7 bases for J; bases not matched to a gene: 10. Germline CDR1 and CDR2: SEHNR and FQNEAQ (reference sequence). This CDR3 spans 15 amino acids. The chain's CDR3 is CASSPSGTGVIEAFF. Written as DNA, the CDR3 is TGTGCCAGCAGCCCCTCCGGGACAGGGGTGATTGAAGCTTTCTTT.

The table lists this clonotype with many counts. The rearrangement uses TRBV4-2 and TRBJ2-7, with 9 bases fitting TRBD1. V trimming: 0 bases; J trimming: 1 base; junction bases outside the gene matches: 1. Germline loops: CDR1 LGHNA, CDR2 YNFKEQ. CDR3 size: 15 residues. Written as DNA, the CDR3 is TGTGCCAGCAGCCAAGAGACAGGGGGATCCTACGAGCAGTACTTC. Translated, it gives CASSQETGGSYEQYF.

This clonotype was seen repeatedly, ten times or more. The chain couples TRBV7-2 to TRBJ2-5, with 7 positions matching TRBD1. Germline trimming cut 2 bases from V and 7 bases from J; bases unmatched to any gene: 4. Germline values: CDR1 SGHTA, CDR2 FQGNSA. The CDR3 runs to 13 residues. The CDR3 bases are TGTGCCAGCAGCTTATTGAGACAGGGGACCCAGTACTTC. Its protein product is CASSLLRQGTQYF. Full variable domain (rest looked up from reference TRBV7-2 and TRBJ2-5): GAGVSQSPSNKVTEKGKDVELRCDPISGHTALYWYRQSLGQGLEFLIYFQGNSAPDKSGLPSDRFSAERTGGSVSTLTIQRTQQEDSAVYLCASSLLRQGTQYFGPGTRLLVL.

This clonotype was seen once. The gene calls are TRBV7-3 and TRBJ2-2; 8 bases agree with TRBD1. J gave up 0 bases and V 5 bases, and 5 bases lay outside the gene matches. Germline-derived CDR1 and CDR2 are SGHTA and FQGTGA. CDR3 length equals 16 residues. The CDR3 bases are TGTGCCAGCAGCCCGACAGGGGACACGAACACCGGGGAGCTGTTTTTT. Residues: CASSPTGDTNTGELFF.

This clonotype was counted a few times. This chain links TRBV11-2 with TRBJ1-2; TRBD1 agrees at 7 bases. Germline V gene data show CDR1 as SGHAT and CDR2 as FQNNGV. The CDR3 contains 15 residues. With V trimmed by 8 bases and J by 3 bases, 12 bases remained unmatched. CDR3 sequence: CASGFFRGPDYGYTF. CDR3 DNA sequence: TGTGCCAGCGGGTTTTTTAGGGGGCCTGACTATGGCTACACCTTC.